Listed here is a single T cell receptor (beta chain). Its antigen is unknown. No qualities accompany the bases; no much larger clone lies one base away. The data stem from a study of cytomegalovirus exposure and HLA in healthy donors (dated by TCRdb to about 2017). Background for the entire study: An earlier analysis of some 600 of the donors reported over 250 Gb of sequence data and around 100 million unique TCR beta sequences obtained from around 180 million T cells. Typing coverage differed by locus: A, B, C, DRB1 and DQB1 were typed in about 620-640 donors, DQA1 in 522, DPA1 in approximately 600, and DPB1 in around 490. A later genetic analysis used genome-wide SNP genotypes for about 60% of the 666 donors, treating that subset as a discovery cohort. HLA typing included class I and class II loci at four-digit resolution. The study aimed to test whether signatures of past pathogen exposure could be identified by cataloging public T cell receptors. Because of strong linkage in the cohort, roughly five DR-DQ haplotypes were treated as single units for association and clustering. Among some 410 genotyped donors of the cohort, an average of approximately 240,000 unique TCR beta nucleotide sequences was sequenced per donor, of which roughly 18% were non-productive. Of the approximately 400 genotyped donors, over 70% fell in the genetic ancestry cluster associated with self-reported Caucasian donors. To predict cytomegalovirus infection status, the study brought together high-throughput TCR immunosequencing, statistical association of individual TCRs with disease status, and machine learning. Donor age, sex, ethnicity and CMV serostatus were compiled alongside the repertoire data. In a later analysis, previously published TCR beta repertoires from several hundred donors were re-analyzed and high-resolution HLA genotyping was added so that TCR occurrence patterns could be studied. Every repertoire in the discovery cohort had been generated on one and the same sequencing platform. Rather than using new phenotypic data, the later analysis identified candidate immune exposures from TCR beta sequences and from how often those sequences occurred across donors. Using immunosequencing, the study profiled T cell repertoires from fewer than 850 subjects and related those repertoires to cytomegalovirus serostatus. An early release covering roughly 600 HLA-typed donors comprised about 300 gigabases of sequencing data and 85 million or so unique TCR sequences. In addition to the first cohort of 500 to 850 subjects, a separate validation cohort of 120 different subjects was used. In an earlier analysis of 587 of the donors, high-throughput TCR beta sequencing was used to judge whether each TCR beta V gene segment behaved as functional or pseudogenic.

The CDR3 spans 11 residues, from the cysteine through the phenylalanine. Of all the DNA, just the CDR3 is kept, 33 bases in frame from base 1. CDR1 and CDR2 (SGHDT, YYEEEE) derive from the germline V gene. V is shortened by 7 bases, J by 3 bases, and the region joining them spans 7 bases. The cohort was made up of 500 to 850 healthy bone marrow donors. Cohort members were all nominally healthy when sampled, although unrecorded immune exposures were likely present. The donor tested CMV seropositive and was one of the 289 seropositive cohort members. Each donor provided a peripheral blood sample, and peripheral blood mononuclear cells were used for TCR beta sequencing. Genomic DNA was extracted from the blood cell samples with the Qiagen DNeasy Blood Extraction Kit. Libraries were made using the immunoSEQ multiplex PCR assay. For the multiplex PCR, a mixture combining 60 forward primers for TCR Vbeta segments and 13 reverse primers for TCR Jbeta segments was used. Amplification of the CDR3 region of rearranged TCR beta genes was performed with a multiplex PCR assay on genomic DNA. The Illumina HiSeq System was used to sequence the amplified TCR beta libraries as 87-base-pair reads. The study's processing was this. A later analysis counted approximately 84 million unique TCR beta chains across the 640 or so repertoires, and roughly 11 million of these chains were shared by at least two donors. Raw reads were error-corrected and collapsed into unique sequences with a nearest-neighbor algorithm that merged closely related sequences to remove PCR and sequencing errors. Alignment of CDR3 sequences to IMGT reference sequences was used to assign V, D and J gene segments. For a sequence to be retained, a match of at least six nucleotides to both a V gene segment and a J gene segment was required. Rearrangements were classified as productive when the CDR3 lacked stop codons and remained in frame with V and J, and all other rearrangements were classified as non-productive. CDR3 was defined by IMGT convention, running from the second conserved V-encoded cysteine to the conserved J-encoded phenylalanine. Sequences without an unambiguous match to a single V gene segment were excluded from the earlier analysis of a few hundred of the donors. An earlier analysis of 587 of the donors called V segments functional above 56.7% productive rearrangements and segregating when the between-donor standard deviation exceeded 5%. A statistical classification framework was developed to diagnose cytomegalovirus status using the catalog of TCR beta chain sequences. In a later analysis, TCR nucleotide sequences were compared against IMGT/GENE-DB human TR gene sequences so that V and J genes could be assigned. A later analysis assigned CDR3 sequences and most-parsimonious VDJ recombination scenarios with the TCRdist pipeline. A later analysis defined each TCR beta chain by its CDR3 amino acid sequence plus V-gene family, and excluded reads lacking a unique V-gene family. A later analysis removed several hundred highly shared, low-generation-probability nucleotide sequences to deal with suspected cross-contamination and a sequencing artifact. In a later analysis, a clonal expansion index for each public chain was calculated from normalized within-repertoire ranks of inferred template counts. Generation probabilities in a later analysis came from a VDJ recombination model fitted to out-of-frame rearrangements, and those results were checked against IGoR. In a later analysis, TCR-TCR, TCR-HLA and TCR-CMV co-occurrence was scored with hypergeometric tests, and a repertoire-size bias correction was applied to TCR pairs. To estimate false discovery rates, a later analysis permuted the HLA or CMV assignments 20 times. In a later analysis, co-occurring TCRs were grouped using DBSCAN, with TCRdist sequence similarity added in when clustering inside HLA-allele-positive subsets. Repertoires with fewer than 30,000 or more than 120,000 public chains, plus five repertoires with anomalous nucleotide sharing, were excluded from co-occurrence clustering. Drawn from immuneACCESS, this table holds only the in-frame rearrangements with V and J called that TCRdb kept. Clones are partly lost; checked studies trace under half to an unresolved V gene and leave the rest unexplained. The DNA gave D and trimming, while V, J and clone size come from that table. The sample data list approximately 120,000 clones, and more than 65% of these were observed just once. The ten most abundant clones make up 4% of the sample.

The paper as a whole reports these results and caveats: In a later analysis, HLA-associated TCR beta chains showed more clonal expansion and lower generation probabilities than non-associated chains that were equally common. Because HLA typing was missing for some donors at each locus, association tests included only the typed subset. Compared with the roughly 600-donor mean, donors in an Asian-associated ancestry cluster had fewer N-insertions in productive TCRs, according to a later genetic analysis. The classifier was reported to diagnose cytomegalovirus status with high specificity and sensitivity in both the original cohort and the validation cohort. Specific HLA alleles were associated with 15,000 to 20,000 TCR beta sequences at a false discovery rate of 0.05 in a later analysis. The earlier analysis of around 600 of the donors excluded roughly 17 rarely observed V segments, including chromosome 9 orphons, because counts were too low. In a later genetic analysis, a missense DCLRE1C variant was associated with V-gene and J-gene trimming of TCR beta chains, and the association was replicated in an independent cohort. It was suggested by the authors that the approach could potentially be generalized to other disease states and immunological phenotypes. According to a later analysis, TCR association rates differed among HLA loci, with DRB1 alleles showing the most associated TCRs and HLA-C alleles showing the fewest. Broadly in line with IMGT annotations, most TCR beta V segments showed up in productive rearrangements about 87% or about 30% of the time in an earlier analysis of 450 to 600 of the donors. A further reported finding was that TCR beta sequences accurately predicted the HLA-A and HLA-B alleles for most subjects in the first cohort. The 87-base-pair reads could not distinguish some IMGT-functional V segments, including TRBV6-2 and TRBV6-3, so those segments were excluded. Assigning TCR associations to individual alleles was difficult when HLA alleles, especially DR and DQ, strongly co-occurred. In the study, around 150 TCR beta chains were listed as associated with cytomegalovirus. Immune exposure information for the cohort was limited to CMV serostatus. In a later analysis, most CMV-associated TCR beta chains were found to appear HLA-restricted, with HLA associations seemingly driven largely by CMV exposure. The sequencing pipeline was judged likely to have produced a cluster of highly shared sequence variants as a technical artifact. Correlated functional status among segregating V segments might reflect linkage disequilibrium, but an unknown experimental factor could not be ruled out. In a later analysis, several top co-occurrence clusters were reported to appear linked to parvovirus B19, influenza, CMV and Epstein-Barr virus. Most TCR sequences were seen in very few donors, while some public TCRs were found in many individuals. A few of the identified cytomegalovirus-associated TCR beta chains were confirmed in vitro to be specific for cytomegalovirus antigens. The presence/absence analyses assumed that sequencing depth was roughly uniform across donors, and that assumption may not be true. Only TCR beta chains were sequenced in this cohort, and the absence of alpha or paired-chain data limited detectable features.

The sequencing input was PBMCs. This chain joins TRBV5-6 to TRBJ2-5; a confident D gene designation cannot be given. The TCR sequence derives from a man younger than 30 in good health and CMV-seropositive. The nucleotide sequence is given as TGTGCCAGCTCGACTGAAGAGACCCAGTACTTC. This is translated as CASSTEETQYF. Full variable domain (CDR3 extended with the reference TRBV5-6 and TRBJ2-5 proteins): DAGVTQSPTHLIKTRGQQVTLRCSPKSGHDTVSWYQQALGQGPQFIFQYYEEEERQRGNFPDRFSGHQFPNYSSELNVNALLLGDSALYLCASSTEETQYFGPGTRLLVL.